This TCR beta chain is drawn from a study of blood T cell repertoires in COVID-19. At the level of the study: Material from acute and convalescent COVID-19 was sourced from the United States, Italy and Spain. T cells, B-cell-depleted T cells, or PBMCs supplied cDNA or gDNA.

As processed by the authors: Estimated nucleated cell counts came from reference gene primer amplification. TCRdb's copy holds only in-frame clones and misses some; the assay was immunoSEQ multiplex PCR. For V, J and clone size, that table is used; D and trimming come from the DNA. The table shows approximately 170,000 clones, with around 86% occurring only once. V lost 5 bases, J lost 4 bases, and 8 bases lay in between. Germline V gene lookup returns CDR1 SNHLY and CDR2 FYNNEI. The CDR3 is made up of 12 amino acids. The TCR sequence derives from a man between 65 and 80 years old who had recovered from COVID-19. V and J are TRBV2 and TRBJ1-2; D is uncertain. The sequencing input was peripheral blood. DNA for the CDR3: TGTGCCAGCAGTCCAGACATCTATGGCTACACCTTC. Its protein is CASSPDIYGYTF. The entire variable domain, with the rest obtained from reference TRBV2 and TRBJ1-2, is as follows: EPEVTQTPSHQVTQMGQEVILRCVPISNHLYFYWYRQILGQKVEFLVSFYNNEISEKSEIFDDQFSVERPDGSNFTLKIRSTKLEDSAMYFCASSPDIYGYTFGSGTRLTVV.